This TCR beta chain is drawn from a study of tumor-infiltrating lymphocytes in primary liver carcinoma. The tissue used was unsorted bulk material of roughly 17-31 mg. RNA and DNA were co-extracted from it with the AllPrep DNA/RNA mini kit. A word on this clonotype: This may stem from a read error, because a much larger clone lies one nucleotide away.

Making TCR beta cDNA involved approximately 0.5 ug total RNA and a constant-region primer. Researchers made the TCR beta libraries by running three nested multiplex PCR rounds with slightly modified ARM-PCR. TCRdb analysed the multiplex PCR reads with MiXCR anew, one entry per CDR3 protein. The sample lists over 100,000 distinct CDR3 sequences; around 70% were seen once. This TCR derives from a woman in her sixties with primary liver carcinoma and hepatitis B virus infection. Sequenced input: tumor-adjacent normal liver tissue.

CDR3: CASIWTGGLSYEQYF. Here the CDR3 DNA reads TGTGCCAGCATCTGGACAGGGGGCTTATCCTACGAGCAGTACTTC. The gene calls are TRBV28 and TRBJ2-7; 11 positions agree with TRBD1. The CDR3 runs 15 residues. Trimming cost V 7 bases and J 1 base; bases outside gene matches: 6. Germline V gene lookup returns CDR1 MDHEN and CDR2 SYDVKM.